Below are 21 T cell receptor beta chains sequenced from a single sample in a study of shared clonotypes between healthy human individuals. Generated by immunoSEQ multiplex PCR, the TCRdb table keeps only in-frame clones and is missing some. The top ten clones hold more than 0.9% of a sample with under 2,000,000 clones, approximately 95% of them seen once. As defined, naive CD8 cells were CD45RO-negative and positively selected for CCR7, with terminally differentiated effector memory CD45RA+ cells excluded. The sequencing sample was made of naive CD8+ T cells sorted from blood. These TCRs come from a man younger than 35 in good health.

V gene TRBV4-1 combines with J gene TRBJ1-2; perhaps TRBD1 as D (5 bases). Trimming removed 4 bases from V and 2 bases from J, with 17 bases in between. The length of the CDR3 is 16 residues. The germline gives CDR1 MGHRA, CDR2 YSYEKL. For the CDR3, the DNA is TGCGCCAGCAGCCGAGCGGGGCTGCTAGAGAACTATGGCTACACCTTC. Translation gives CASSRAGLLENYGYTF.

This sequence joins TRBV7-9 and TRBJ2-5; 10 bases map to TRBD2. Trimming cost V 5 bases and J 4 bases; bases outside gene matches: 10. In germline, CDR1 is SEHNR, CDR2 FQNEAQ (reference sequence). The CDR3 covers 16 residues. CDR3 sequence reads: CASSPPAGGKGETQYF. The DNA for the CDR3 is TGTGCCAGCAGCCCTCCAGCGGGAGGGAAGGGAGAGACCCAGTACTTC.

The V and J genes are TRBV9 and TRBJ1-1; D perhaps matches TRBD1 (6 bases). The CDR3 has 14 residues. Germline V gene lookup returns CDR1 SGDLS and CDR2 YYNGEE. Trimming took off 0 bases at V and 4 bases at J, with 10 bases between the two ends. Here the CDR3 DNA reads TGTGCCAGCAGCGTAGACAGGGTGGGCACTGAAGCTTTCTTT. It specifies CASSVDRVGTEAFF.

This chain connects TRBV5-1 to TRBJ1-2; D remains ambiguous. The germline V gene has CDR1 SGHRS and CDR2 YFSETQ. Between the trimmed V and J ends, which lost 3 bases and 6 bases, there was a span of 6 bases. The CDR3 is made up of 11 amino acids. The CDR3 loop is CASSSRDGYTF. CDR3 sequence (DNA): TGCGCCAGCAGCTCGCGGGATGGCTACACCTTC.

This sequence joins TRBV5-4 and TRBJ2-7; D perhaps matches TRBD2 (5 bases). CDR3 length: 12 residues. Between the trimmed V and J ends, which lost 5 bases and 7 bases, there was a span of 13 bases. The germline V gene encodes CDR1 SGHNT and CDR2 YYREEE (reference sequence). The CDR3 region is CASSRGTGEQYF. CDR3 in DNA: TGTGCCAGCAGTCGGGGAACCGGGGAGCAGTACTTC.

CDR3: CASSLRWTSEYNEQFF. CDR3 in DNA: TGTGCCAGCAGTTTAAGGTGGACTAGCGAGTACAATGAGCAGTTCTTC. V gene TRBV27 combines with J gene TRBJ2-1, with TRBD2 matching over 9 bases. J lost 4 bases, V lost 2 bases, and 6 bases had no gene match. The V gene's germline CDR1 is MNHEY and CDR2 SMNVEV (reference sequence). The CDR3 extends over 16 amino acids.

The sample holds one count of this clone. V gene TRBV15 combines with J gene TRBJ1-1; the D gene is possibly TRBD1 (5 bases). With 1 base removed from V and 5 bases from J, the gap between germline ends came to 14 bases. This CDR3 comprises 15 residues. Per germline, CDR1 LNHNV and CDR2 YYDKDF (reference sequence). CDR3 residues: CATSRARGAGTEAFF. The CDR3 DNA is TGTGCCACCAGCAGAGCGAGGGGCGCGGGGACTGAAGCTTTCTTT.

The chain joins TRBV14 to TRBJ2-5; 9 nucleotides match TRBD2. CDR1 is SGHDN and CDR2 is FVKESK in the germline V gene. The length of the CDR3 is 16 residues. The ends lost 5 bases at V and 2 bases at J; junction bases unmatched: 9. This chain's CDR3 is CASSDMAGGRQETQYF. CDR3 coding DNA: TGTGCCAGCAGCGACATGGCGGGGGGGCGTCAAGAGACCCAGTACTTC. Supplemented by reference TRBV14 and TRBJ2-5, the full variable domain reads EAGVTQFPSHSVIEKGQTVTLRCDPISGHDNLYWYRRVMGKEIKFLLHFVKESKQDESGMPNNRFLAERTGGTYSTLKVQPAELEDSGVYFCASSDMAGGRQETQYFGPGTRLLVL.

CDR3 nucleotide sequence: TGTGCCAGCAGCGCAACACAGGGCACTGAAGCTTTCTTT. It specifies CASSATQGTEAFF. The chain carries TRBV13 and TRBJ1-1, with a possible D match to TRBD1 (6 bases). From germline, CDR1 is PRHDT and CDR2 FYEKMQ (reference sequence). V was trimmed by 5 bases and J by 4 bases, leaving 11 bases between them. CDR3 length: 13 residues.

This clone has a single count. The V call is TRBV30, the J call TRBJ2-5, with 12 nucleotides matching TRBD2. The J call is in doubt because the DNA end fits TRBJ2-7 better. CDR1 GTSNPN and CDR2 SVGIG come from the germline V gene (reference sequence). This CDR3 spans 17 amino acids. For the CDR3, the DNA is TGTGCCTGGAGTTTCAAAAAAGGACTAGCGGGAAGCTACGAGCAGTACTTC. Amino acids: CAWSFKKGLAGSYEQYF.

There are a few counts of this clone. This sequence joins TRBV10-2 and TRBJ1-2; D unclear. V was cut by 3 bases and J by 6 bases, with 11 bases left in between. The V gene's germline CDR1 is WSHSY and CDR2 SAAADI. CDR3 size: 13 residues. The CDR3 spells CASSDPDYNGYTF. The CDR3 region has the DNA TGCGCCAGCAGTGATCCGGACTATAATGGCTACACCTTC.

This chain links TRBV27 with TRBJ2-7; no clear D. The V end lost 5 bases, the J end lost 3 bases, and 20 bases lay between the germline ends. There are 16 residues in the CDR3. Germline-derived CDR1 and CDR2 are MNHEY and SMNVEV (reference sequence). The CDR3 DNA is TGTGCCAGCAGTACCATCGGATGGGGATCGGGCTACGAGCAGTACTTC. The encoded protein is CASSTIGWGSGYEQYF.

The chain couples TRBV4-3 to TRBJ2-7; D tentatively reads TRBD1 or TRBD2 (5 bases each). The ends were cut back, 0 bases at V and 2 bases at J, with 17 bases in the middle. The CDR3 runs 17 residues. Germline assignment: CDR1 LGHNA and CDR2 YSLEER. For the CDR3, the DNA is TGCGCCAGCAGCCAAGATCTCGAGGGGCCCTTAACCTACGAGCAGTACTTC. Amino acids: CASSQDLEGPLTYEQYF.

The chain employs TRBV4-3 and TRBJ2-1; 10 bases line up with TRBD1. The CDR3 extends over 15 amino acids. The V gene end was trimmed by 5 bases and the J gene end by 8 bases; junction bases not matched to a gene: 9. Germline V gene data show CDR1 as LGHNA and CDR2 as YSLEER. The CDR3, as DNA: TGCGCCAGCAGCAGGACAGGGGGAATTATAGATGAGCAGTTCTTC. Amino acids: CASSRTGGIIDEQFF.

The chain uses TRBV4-1 and TRBJ1-3, with D unresolved. From germline, CDR1 is MGHRA and CDR2 YSYEKL. The CDR3 is 16 amino acids. The germline V and J ends were trimmed by 0 bases and 1 base, with 10 bases remaining between them. The CDR3: CASSQENRGSGNTIYF. The CDR3 DNA sequence: TGCGCCAGCAGCCAAGAAAACAGAGGATCTGGAAACACCATATATTTT.

This chain uses TRBV28 with TRBJ1-1; 9 bases fit TRBD1. Trimming took 3 bases from V and 7 from J; bases not matched to a gene: 6. The CDR3 consists of 14 residues. From germline, CDR1 is MDHEN and CDR2 SYDVKM. CDR3 sequence (DNA): TGTGCCAGCAGTTTCGACGGACAGGGGAGTGAAGCTTTCTTT. Translation: CASSFDGQGSEAFF.

This clone was detected once. The sample carries other DNA sequences with the same CDR3. V and J are TRBV27 and TRBJ2-7; TRBD2 matches 9 bases. Germline-derived CDR1 and CDR2 are MNHEY and SMNVEV (reference sequence). After removal of 5 bases from V and 1 base from J, the junction contained 6 bases not matched to a gene. CDR3 size: 15 residues. The CDR3, as DNA: TGTGCCAGCAGTCTCTCGGGACTAGCTTCCTACGAGCAGTACTTC. It is translated as CASSLSGLASYEQYF.

This clone was detected only a few times. V and J are TRBV6-5 and TRBJ1-4; D is undetermined. V was pared by 4 bases and J by 0 bases, with 9 bases between. Per germline, CDR1 MNHEY and CDR2 SVGAGI. The CDR3 totals 15 residues. The CDR3 here is CASSSLGATNEKLFF. In DNA form, the CDR3 reads TGTGCCAGCAGTTCGCTTGGGGCAACTAATGAAAAACTGTTTTTT.

This chain uses TRBV4-1 with TRBJ2-5; TRBD2 might be the D (6 bases). The V end lost 1 base, the J end lost 1 base, and 16 bases lay between the germline ends. CDR1 is MGHRA, CDR2 YSYEKL, per germline. This CDR3 region has 17 residues. This CDR3 is CASSQAGASPRQETQYF. In DNA, the CDR3 is TGCGCCAGCAGCCAAGCGGGAGCTAGCCCCCGCCAAGAGACCCAGTACTTC.

The chain links TRBV21-1 to TRBJ2-5; the table's D gene call, TRBD1, was not cross checked with the DNA. TRBV21-1 constitutes a pseudogene. The length of the CDR3 is 14 residues. The CDR3 sequence: CASSKDRAQETQYF. In DNA, the CDR3 is TGTGCCAGCAGCAAAGACAGGGCCCAAGAGACCCAGTACTTC.

This chain joins TRBV5-4 and TRBJ2-7, with 8 positions matching TRBD1. The CDR3 contains 15 residues. V dropped 2 bases and J dropped 5; count of bases not matched to a gene: 9. Looked up from germline, CDR1 is SGHNT and CDR2 is YYREEE (reference sequence). CDR3 residues: CASSFARDRGNEQYF. The CDR3 DNA reads TGTGCCAGCAGCTTCGCGCGCGACAGGGGCAACGAGCAGTACTTC.